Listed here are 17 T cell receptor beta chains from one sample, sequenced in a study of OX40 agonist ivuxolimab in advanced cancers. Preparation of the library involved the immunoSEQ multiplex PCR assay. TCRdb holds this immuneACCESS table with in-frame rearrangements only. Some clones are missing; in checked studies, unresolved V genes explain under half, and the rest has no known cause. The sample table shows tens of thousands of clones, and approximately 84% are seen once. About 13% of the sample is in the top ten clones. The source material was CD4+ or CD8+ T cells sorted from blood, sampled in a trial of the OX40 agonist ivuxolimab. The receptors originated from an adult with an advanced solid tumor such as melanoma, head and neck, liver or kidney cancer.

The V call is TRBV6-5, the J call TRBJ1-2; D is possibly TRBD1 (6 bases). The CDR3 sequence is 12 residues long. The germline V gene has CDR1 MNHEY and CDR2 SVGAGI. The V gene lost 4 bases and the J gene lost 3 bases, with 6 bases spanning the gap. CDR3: CASSSGDYGYTF. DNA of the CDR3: TGTGCCAGCAGTTCAGGGGACTATGGCTACACCTTC.

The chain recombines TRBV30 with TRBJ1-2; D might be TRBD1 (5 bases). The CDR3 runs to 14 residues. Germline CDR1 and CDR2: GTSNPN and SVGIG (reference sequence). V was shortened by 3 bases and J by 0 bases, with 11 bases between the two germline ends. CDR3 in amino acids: CAWSPRAPNYGYTF. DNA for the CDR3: TGTGCCTGGAGCCCCAGGGCCCCTAACTATGGCTACACCTTC.

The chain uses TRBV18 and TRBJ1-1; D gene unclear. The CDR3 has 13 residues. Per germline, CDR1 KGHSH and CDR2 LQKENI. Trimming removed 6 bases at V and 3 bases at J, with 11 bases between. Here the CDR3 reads CASSERRDTEAFF. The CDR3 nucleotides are TGTGCCAGCTCCGAACGAAGGGACACTGAAGCTTTCTTT.

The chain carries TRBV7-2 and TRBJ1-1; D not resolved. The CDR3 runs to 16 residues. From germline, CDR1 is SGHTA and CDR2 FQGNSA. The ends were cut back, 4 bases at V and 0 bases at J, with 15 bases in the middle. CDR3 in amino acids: CASSSREFRMNTEAFF. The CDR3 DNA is TGTGCCAGCAGCTCAAGGGAGTTTCGCATGAACACTGAAGCTTTCTTT.

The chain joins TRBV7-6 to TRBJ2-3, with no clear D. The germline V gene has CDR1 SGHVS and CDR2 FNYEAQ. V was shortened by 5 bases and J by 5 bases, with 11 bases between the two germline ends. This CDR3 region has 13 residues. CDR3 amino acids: CASSPTMVDTQYF. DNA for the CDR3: TGTGCCAGCAGCCCCACGATGGTAGATACGCAGTATTTT.

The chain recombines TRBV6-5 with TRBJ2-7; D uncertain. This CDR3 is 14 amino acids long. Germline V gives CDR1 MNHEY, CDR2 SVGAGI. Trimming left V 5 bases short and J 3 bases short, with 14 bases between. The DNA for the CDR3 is TGTGCCAGCAGTCGAACGGCAGGTAGCTACGAGCAGTACTTC. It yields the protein CASSRTAGSYEQYF.

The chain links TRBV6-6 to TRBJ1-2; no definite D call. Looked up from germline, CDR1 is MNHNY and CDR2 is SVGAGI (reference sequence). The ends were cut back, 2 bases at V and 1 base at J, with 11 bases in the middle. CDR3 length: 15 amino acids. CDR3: CASSYQESINYGYTF. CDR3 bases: TGTGCCAGCAGTTACCAAGAGTCGATTAACTATGGCTACACCTTC.

Here the CDR3 DNA reads TGTGCCCGGGGGGCTAGCGGGAGCGTAGGGCAGTTCTTC. Its translation is CARGASGSVGQFF. This chain joins TRBV30 and TRBJ2-1; 10 positions match TRBD2. Germline V gene sequence: CDR1 GTSNPN, CDR2 SVGIG (reference sequence). CDR3 length equals 13 residues. The V and J ends lost 8 bases and 12 bases, in that order; junction bases with no gene match: 13.

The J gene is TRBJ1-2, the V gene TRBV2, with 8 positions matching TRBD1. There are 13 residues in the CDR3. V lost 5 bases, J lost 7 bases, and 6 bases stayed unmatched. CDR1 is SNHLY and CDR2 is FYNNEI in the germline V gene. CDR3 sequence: CASSLTGDGGYTF. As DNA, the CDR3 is TGTGCCAGCAGTTTGACAGGGGACGGTGGCTACACCTTC.

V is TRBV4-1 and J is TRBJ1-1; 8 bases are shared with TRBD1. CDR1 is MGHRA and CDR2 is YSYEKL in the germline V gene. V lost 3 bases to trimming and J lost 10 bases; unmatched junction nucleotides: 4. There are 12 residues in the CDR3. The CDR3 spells CASSHGQGRAFF. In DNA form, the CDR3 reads TGCGCCAGCAGCCATGGACAGGGACGAGCTTTCTTT.

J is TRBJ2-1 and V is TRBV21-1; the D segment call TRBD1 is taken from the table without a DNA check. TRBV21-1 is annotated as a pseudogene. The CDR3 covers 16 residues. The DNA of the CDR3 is TGTGCCAGCAGCAAAGAGATGCAGGGGTGGTCCAATGAGCAGTTCTTC. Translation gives CASSKEMQGWSNEQFF.

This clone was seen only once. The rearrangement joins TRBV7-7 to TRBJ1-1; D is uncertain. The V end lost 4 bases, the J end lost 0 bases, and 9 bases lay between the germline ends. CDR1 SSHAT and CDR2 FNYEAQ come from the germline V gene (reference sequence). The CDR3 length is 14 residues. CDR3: CASSSLDVNTEAFF. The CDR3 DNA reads TGTGCCAGCAGCTCACTCGATGTGAACACTGAAGCTTTCTTT.

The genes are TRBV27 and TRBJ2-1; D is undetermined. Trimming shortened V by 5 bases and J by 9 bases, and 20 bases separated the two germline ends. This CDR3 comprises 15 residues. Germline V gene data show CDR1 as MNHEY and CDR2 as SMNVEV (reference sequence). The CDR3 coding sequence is TGTGCCAGCAGTCCCCCGGCTAGGGCAATCAGTGAGCAGTTCTTC. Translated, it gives CASSPPARAISEQFF.

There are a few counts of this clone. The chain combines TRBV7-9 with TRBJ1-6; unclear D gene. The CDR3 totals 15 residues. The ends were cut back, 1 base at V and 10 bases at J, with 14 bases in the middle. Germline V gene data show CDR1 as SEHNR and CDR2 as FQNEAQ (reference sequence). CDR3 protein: CASSLDSHFSSPLHF. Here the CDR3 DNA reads TGTGCCAGCAGCTTAGACAGCCATTTTTCCTCACCCCTCCACTTT.

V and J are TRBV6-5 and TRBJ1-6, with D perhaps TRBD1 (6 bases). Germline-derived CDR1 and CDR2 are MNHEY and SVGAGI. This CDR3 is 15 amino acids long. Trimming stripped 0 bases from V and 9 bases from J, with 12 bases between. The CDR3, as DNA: TGTGCCAGCAGTTACTCTGGGACACCCAGTTCACCCCTCCACTTT. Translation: CASSYSGTPSSPLHF.

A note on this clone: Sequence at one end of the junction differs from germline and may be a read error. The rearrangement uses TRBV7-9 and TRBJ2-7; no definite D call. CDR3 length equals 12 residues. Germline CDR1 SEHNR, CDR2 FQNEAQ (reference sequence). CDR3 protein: CASSVAPLEQYF. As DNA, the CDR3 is TGTGCCAGCAGCGTAGCCCCCCTCGAGCAGTACTTC.

The CDR3 DNA is TGTGCCAGCAGCGTAAGTTCTTCGGGAGGCGTGGAGAATGAGCAGTTCTTC. Translation gives CASSVSSSGGVENEQFF. The chain employs TRBV9 and TRBJ2-1, with 7 bases that match TRBD2. This CDR3 is built from 17 residues. Germline assignment: CDR1 SGDLS and CDR2 YYNGEE. V shed 1 base and J 7 bases; nucleotides not matched to a gene: 14.